Listed here is a single TCR beta chain. No antigen is known for it. The source of the sample is a study of cytomegalovirus exposure and HLA in healthy donors. Germline V gene data show CDR1 as SGHTA and CDR2 as FQGTGA. V was cut by 1 base and J by 4 bases, with 17 bases left in between. The CDR3 is 17 amino acids. General study findings and limits: In vitro experiments confirmed that three CMV-associated chains were specific for CMV antigens. A later analysis found most CMV-associated TCR beta chains apparently HLA-restricted.

13 Jbeta primers and 60 Vbeta primers were used for the PCR. TCRdb's table, derived via immunoSEQ multiplex PCR, lists solely in-frame clones and lacks some. Of roughly 240,000 clones listed, around 78% are singletons. This sequence joins TRBV7-3 and TRBJ1-3; no clear D. The TCR comes from a boy younger than 18 in good health and CMV-seronegative. Sequencing used PBMCs. This CDR3 is CASSLNGLGGSGNTIYF. Here the CDR3 DNA reads TGTGCCAGCAGCTTAAATGGTCTTGGAGGGTCAGGAAACACCATATATTTT.